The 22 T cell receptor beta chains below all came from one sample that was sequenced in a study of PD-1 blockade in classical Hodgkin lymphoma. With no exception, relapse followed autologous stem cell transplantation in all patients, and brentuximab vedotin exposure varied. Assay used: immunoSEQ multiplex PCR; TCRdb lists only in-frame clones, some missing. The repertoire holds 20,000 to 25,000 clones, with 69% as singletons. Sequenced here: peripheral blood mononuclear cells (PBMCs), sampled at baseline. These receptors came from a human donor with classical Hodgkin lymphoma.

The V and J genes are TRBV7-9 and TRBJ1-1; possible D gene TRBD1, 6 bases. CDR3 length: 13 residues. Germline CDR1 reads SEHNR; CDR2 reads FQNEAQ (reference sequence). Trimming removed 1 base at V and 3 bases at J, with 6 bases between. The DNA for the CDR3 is TGTGCCAGCAGCTTAGAGGGGGACACTGAAGCTTTCTTT. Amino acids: CASSLEGDTEAFF.

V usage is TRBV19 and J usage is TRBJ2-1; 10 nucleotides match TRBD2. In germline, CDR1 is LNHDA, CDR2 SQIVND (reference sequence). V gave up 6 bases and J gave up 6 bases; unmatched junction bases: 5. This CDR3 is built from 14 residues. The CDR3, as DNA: TGTGCCAGTAGCGGACTAGCGGTGCCCAATGAGCAGTTCTTC. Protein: CASSGLAVPNEQFF.

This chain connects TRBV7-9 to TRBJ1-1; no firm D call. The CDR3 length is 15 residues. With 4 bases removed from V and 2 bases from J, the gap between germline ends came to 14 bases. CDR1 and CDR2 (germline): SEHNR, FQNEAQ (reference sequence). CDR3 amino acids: CASSSMGRLNTEAFF. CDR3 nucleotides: TGTGCCAGCAGCTCTATGGGCAGGCTCAACACTGAAGCTTTCTTT.

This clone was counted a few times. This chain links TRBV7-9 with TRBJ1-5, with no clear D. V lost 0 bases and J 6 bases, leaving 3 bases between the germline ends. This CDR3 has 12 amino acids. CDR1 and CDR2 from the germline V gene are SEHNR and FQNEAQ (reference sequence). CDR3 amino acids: CASSLATQPQHF. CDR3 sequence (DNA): TGTGCCAGCAGCTTAGCGACTCAGCCCCAGCATTTT.

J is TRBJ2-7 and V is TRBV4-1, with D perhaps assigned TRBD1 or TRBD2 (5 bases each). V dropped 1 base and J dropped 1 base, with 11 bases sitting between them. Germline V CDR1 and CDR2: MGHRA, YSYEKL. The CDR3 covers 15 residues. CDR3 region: CASSQVGDGSYEQYF. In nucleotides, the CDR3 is TGCGCCAGCAGCCAAGTAGGGGACGGGTCCTACGAGCAGTACTTC.

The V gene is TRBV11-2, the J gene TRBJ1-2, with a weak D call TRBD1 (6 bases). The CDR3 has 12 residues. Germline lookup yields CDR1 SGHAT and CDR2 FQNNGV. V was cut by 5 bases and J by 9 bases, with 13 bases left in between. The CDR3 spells CASSANRERYTF. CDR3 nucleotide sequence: TGTGCCAGCAGCGCCAACAGGGAACGCTACACCTTC.

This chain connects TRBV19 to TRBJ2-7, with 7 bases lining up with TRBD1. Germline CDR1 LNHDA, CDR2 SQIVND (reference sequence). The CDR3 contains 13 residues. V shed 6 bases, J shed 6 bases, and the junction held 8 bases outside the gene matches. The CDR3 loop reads CASREGARCEQYF. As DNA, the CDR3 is TGTGCCAGTAGAGAGGGGGCGCGATGCGAGCAGTACTTC.

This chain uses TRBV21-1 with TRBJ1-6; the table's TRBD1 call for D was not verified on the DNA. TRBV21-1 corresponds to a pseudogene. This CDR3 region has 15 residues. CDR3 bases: TGTGCCAGCAGCAGAGACGGGACAGGGGATTCACCCCTCCACTTT. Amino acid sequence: CASSRDGTGDSPLHF.

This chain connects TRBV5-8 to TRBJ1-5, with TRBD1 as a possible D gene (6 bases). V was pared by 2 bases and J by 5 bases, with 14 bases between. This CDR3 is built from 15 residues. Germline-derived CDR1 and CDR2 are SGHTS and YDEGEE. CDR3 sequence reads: CASSFGQGRDQPQHF. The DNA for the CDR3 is TGTGCCAGCAGCTTCGGGCAGGGGAGGGATCAGCCCCAGCATTTT.

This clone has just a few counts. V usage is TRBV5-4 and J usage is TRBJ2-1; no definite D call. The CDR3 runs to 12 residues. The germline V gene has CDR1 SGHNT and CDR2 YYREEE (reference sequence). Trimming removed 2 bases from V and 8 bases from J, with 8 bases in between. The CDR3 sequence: CASSFSLHEQFF. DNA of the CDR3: TGTGCCAGCAGCTTCTCTTTACATGAGCAGTTCTTC.

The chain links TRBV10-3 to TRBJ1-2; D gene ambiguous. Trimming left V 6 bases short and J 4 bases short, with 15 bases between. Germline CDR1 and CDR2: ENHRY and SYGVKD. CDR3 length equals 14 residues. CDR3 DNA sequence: TGTGCCATCAGACCGGACTTAACCTTCTATGGCTACACCTTC. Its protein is CAIRPDLTFYGYTF.

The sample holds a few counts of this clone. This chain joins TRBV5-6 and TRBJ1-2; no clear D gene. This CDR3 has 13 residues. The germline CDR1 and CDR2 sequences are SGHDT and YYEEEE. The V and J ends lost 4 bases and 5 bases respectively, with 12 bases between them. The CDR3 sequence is CASSLGRGYGYTF. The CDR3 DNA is TGTGCCAGCAGCCTGGGCCGGGGTTATGGCTACACCTTC.

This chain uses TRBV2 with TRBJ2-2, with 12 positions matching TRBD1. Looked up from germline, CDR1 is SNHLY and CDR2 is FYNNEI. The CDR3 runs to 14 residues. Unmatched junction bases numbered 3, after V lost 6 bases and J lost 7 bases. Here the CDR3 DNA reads TGTGCCAGCAGGGGACAGGGGGCGGTCGGGGAGCTGTTTTTT. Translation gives CASRGQGAVGELFF.

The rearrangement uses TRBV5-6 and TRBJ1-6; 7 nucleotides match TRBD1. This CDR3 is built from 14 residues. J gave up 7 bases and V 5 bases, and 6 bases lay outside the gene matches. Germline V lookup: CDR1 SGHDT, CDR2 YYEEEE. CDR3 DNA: TGTGCCAGCAGAGTACAGGGGCCCAATTCACCCCTCCACTTT. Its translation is CASRVQGPNSPLHF. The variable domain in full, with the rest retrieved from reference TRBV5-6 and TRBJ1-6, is DAGVTQSPTHLIKTRGQQVTLRCSPKSGHDTVSWYQQALGQGPQFIFQYYEEEERQRGNFPDRFSGHQFPNYSSELNVNALLLGDSALYLCASRVQGPNSPLHFGNGTRLTVT.

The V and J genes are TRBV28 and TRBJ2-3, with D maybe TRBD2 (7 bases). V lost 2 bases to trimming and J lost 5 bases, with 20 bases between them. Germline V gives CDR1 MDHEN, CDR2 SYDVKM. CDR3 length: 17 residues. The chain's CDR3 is CASSLGVEGGGVDTQYF. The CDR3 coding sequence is TGTGCCAGCAGTTTAGGCGTCGAGGGGGGGGGCGTAGATACGCAGTATTTT. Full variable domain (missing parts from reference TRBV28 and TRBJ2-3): DVKVTQSSRYLVKRTGEKVFLECVQDMDHENMFWYRQDPGLGLRLIYFSYDVKMKEKGDIPEGYSVSREKKERFSLILESASTNQTSMYLCASSLGVEGGGVDTQYFGPGTRLTVL.

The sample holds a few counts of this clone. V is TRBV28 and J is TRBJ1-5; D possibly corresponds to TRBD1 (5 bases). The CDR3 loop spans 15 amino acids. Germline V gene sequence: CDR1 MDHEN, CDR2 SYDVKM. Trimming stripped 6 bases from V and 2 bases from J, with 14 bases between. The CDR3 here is CASRSGDGGNQPQHF. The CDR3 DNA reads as TGTGCCAGCAGGTCGGGGGACGGAGGCAATCAGCCCCAGCATTTT.

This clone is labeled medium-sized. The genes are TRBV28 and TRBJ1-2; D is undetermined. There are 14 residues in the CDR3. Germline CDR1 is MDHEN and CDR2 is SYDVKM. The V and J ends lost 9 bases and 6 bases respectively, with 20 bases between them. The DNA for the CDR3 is TGTGCCAGTTTGAGCACTCAGGTGACACATGGCTACACCTTC. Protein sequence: CASLSTQVTHGYTF.

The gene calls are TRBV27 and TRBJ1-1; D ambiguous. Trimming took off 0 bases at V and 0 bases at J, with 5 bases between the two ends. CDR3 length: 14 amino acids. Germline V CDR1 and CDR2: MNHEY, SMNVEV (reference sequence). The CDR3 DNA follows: TGTGCCAGCAGTTTATCCAACATGAACACTGAAGCTTTCTTT. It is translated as CASSLSNMNTEAFF.

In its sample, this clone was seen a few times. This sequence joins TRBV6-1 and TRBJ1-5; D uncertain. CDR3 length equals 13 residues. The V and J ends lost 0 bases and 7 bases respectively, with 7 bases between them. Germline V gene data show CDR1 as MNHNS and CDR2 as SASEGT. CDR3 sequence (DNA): TGTGCCAGCAGTGAAGCCTTGGCGCAGCCCCAGCATTTT. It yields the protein CASSEALAQPQHF.

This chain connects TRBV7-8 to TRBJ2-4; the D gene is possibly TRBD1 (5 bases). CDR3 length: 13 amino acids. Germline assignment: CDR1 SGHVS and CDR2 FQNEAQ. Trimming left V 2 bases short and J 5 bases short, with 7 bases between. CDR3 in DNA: TGTGCCAGCAGCTTACTGGGGCAAAACATTCAGTACTTC. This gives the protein CASSLLGQNIQYF.

The CDR3 region has the DNA TGTGCCAGCAGCCCCGGGTCGAGTTTTTGGGGCTACACCTTC. Protein: CASSPGSSFWGYTF. V is TRBV7-2 and J is TRBJ1-2, with D uncertain. This CDR3 spans 14 amino acids. CDR1 is SGHTA, CDR2 FQGNSA, per germline. V lost 5 bases to trimming and J lost 8 bases, with 18 bases between them. The variable domain in full, completed from reference TRBV7-2 and TRBJ1-2, reads GAGVSQSPSNKVTEKGKDVELRCDPISGHTALYWYRQSLGQGLEFLIYFQGNSAPDKSGLPSDRFSAERTGGSVSTLTIQRTQQEDSAVYLCASSPGSSFWGYTFGSGTRLTVV.

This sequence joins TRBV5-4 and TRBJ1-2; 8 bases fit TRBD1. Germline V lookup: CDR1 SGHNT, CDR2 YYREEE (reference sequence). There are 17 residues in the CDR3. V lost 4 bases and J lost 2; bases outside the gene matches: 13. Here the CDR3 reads CASSTWGWDRRNYGYTF. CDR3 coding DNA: TGTGCCAGCAGCACCTGGGGATGGGACAGGCGAAACTATGGCTACACCTTC.